This passage covers 28 T cell receptor beta chains from one sample sequenced in a study of blood T cell repertoires in COVID-19. Using immunoSEQ multiplex PCR, the repertoire was profiled, and TCRdb retains in-frame clones only, with some absent. The sample includes some 180,000 clones, 80% of them seen just once. The sequenced sample consisted of peripheral blood. These receptors were taken from a man between 60 and 75 years old with acute or convalescent COVID-19.

This clone was recorded at least ten times. The V and J genes are TRBV7-9 and TRBJ2-7, with D possibly TRBD2 on 7 matching bases. V was clipped by 4 bases and J by 4 bases, with 23 bases between them. CDR3 size: 17 residues. From germline, CDR1 is SEHNR and CDR2 FQNEAQ (reference sequence). The CDR3 sequence: CASSSQSTQGGVYEQYF. CDR3 nucleotide sequence: TGTGCCAGCAGCTCCCAGAGCACCCAAGGGGGGGTATACGAGCAGTACTTC.

V gene TRBV28 combines with J gene TRBJ2-7, with D possibly matching TRBD1 (5 bases). Trimming pared 7 bases from V and 0 bases from J, leaving 19 bases between. The length of the CDR3 is 16 residues. Germline V CDR1 and CDR2: MDHEN, SYDVKM. The DNA of the CDR3 is TGTGCCAGCACCCCAATAGGGGCTGCGAGCTCCTACGAGCAGTACTTC. It specifies CASTPIGAASSYEQYF.

This clone was detected once. This chain uses TRBV4-1 with TRBJ2-1; 9 bases match TRBD2. The germline V gene has CDR1 MGHRA and CDR2 YSYEKL. The CDR3 totals 15 residues. Trimming took 5 bases from V and 7 from J; bases not matched to a gene: 9. CDR3 coding DNA: TGCGCCAGCAGCTTGGAAGCGGGAGGTAGAAATGAGCAGTTCTTC. Protein sequence: CASSLEAGGRNEQFF.

The chain combines TRBV3-1 (or the pseudogene TRBV3-2) with TRBJ2-2; possible D gene TRBD1, 6 bases. V lost 6 bases, J lost 4 bases, and 15 bases lay in between. Germline CDR1 is LGHDT and CDR2 is YNNKEL (reference sequence). The CDR3 spans 15 residues. In DNA, the CDR3 is TGTGCCAGCAGGCAAACAGGGTTAGGCACCGGGGAGCTGTTTTTT. It specifies CASRQTGLGTGELFF.

This clone was seen only a few times. The V call is TRBV7-2, the J call TRBJ2-7; the D is unclear. The CDR3 is 15 amino acids. CDR1 is SGHTA, CDR2 FQGNSA, per germline. V was trimmed by 5 bases and J by 1 base, leaving 15 bases between them. This CDR3 reads CASSITANPSYEQYF. The CDR3 nucleotides read TGTGCCAGCAGCATTACAGCCAACCCGTCCTACGAGCAGTACTTC.

This sequence joins TRBV3-1 (or the pseudogene TRBV3-2) and TRBJ2-1, with 8 positions matching TRBD2. Per germline, CDR1 LGHDT and CDR2 YNNKEL (reference sequence). The CDR3 runs 18 residues. The junction had 12 bases not matched to a gene; V was cut back by 0 bases and J by 5 bases. The CDR3 DNA reads as TGTGCCAGCAGCCAAGATCTTCGGGTAGCGGGGCCCGACAATGAGCAGTTCTTC. Encoded protein: CASSQDLRVAGPDNEQFF.

The chain carries TRBV18 and TRBJ2-4; 12 bases align to TRBD2. Germline values: CDR1 KGHSH, CDR2 LQKENI. There are 18 residues in the CDR3. V shed 1 base, J shed 1 base, and the junction held 5 bases outside the gene matches. This CDR3 is CASSPRLTSGGAKNIQYF. CDR3 in DNA: TGTGCCAGCTCACCACGCCTAACTAGCGGGGGGGCCAAAAACATTCAGTACTTC.

Only one count was recorded for this clone. For the CDR3, the DNA is TGTGCCAGCAGCACCCCGAGCCAGGGGGCAATACCTTCGGGCGAGCAGTACTTC. Translating it yields CASSTPSQGAIPSGEQYF. This chain links TRBV2 with TRBJ2-7; TRBD1 agrees at 8 bases. Germline CDR1 and CDR2: SNHLY and FYNNEI. This CDR3 contains 18 residues. Losses at the gene ends were 6 bases for V and 6 bases for J; bases not matched to a gene: 22.

The chain combines TRBV4-1 with TRBJ2-3; TRBD2 agrees at 9 bases. The CDR3 extends over 16 amino acids. Unmatched junction bases numbered 4, after V lost 0 bases and J lost 3 bases. Per the germline V gene, CDR1 is MGHRA and CDR2 is YSYEKL. The CDR3 loop is CASSQERGGPTDTQYF. CDR3 bases: TGCGCCAGCAGCCAAGAGCGGGGGGGCCCGACAGATACGCAGTATTTT.

This clone was counted once. The chain combines TRBV4-1 with TRBJ1-6, with TRBD1 identical over 7 bases. With 3 bases clipped from V and 0 bases from J, the junction kept 5 bases outside the gene matches. Germline lookup yields CDR1 MGHRA and CDR2 YSYEKL. CDR3 length: 17 amino acids. CDR3 residues: CASSQETGSSYNSPLHF. CDR3 DNA sequence: TGCGCCAGCAGCCAGGAGACAGGGAGCTCCTATAATTCACCCCTCCACTTT.

This sequence joins TRBV20-1 and TRBJ2-1; D gene ambiguous. V was trimmed by 1 base and J by 10 bases, leaving 8 bases between them. The CDR3 is 11 amino acids. The germline CDR1 and CDR2 sequences are DFQATT and SNEGSKA (reference sequence). CDR3 coding DNA: TGCAGTGCTAGAGGCCCAGTGGAGCAGTTCTTC. Amino acids: CSARGPVEQFF.

This clone has just a few counts. The same CDR3 arises from other DNA sequences in this sample as well. CDR3 region: CASSQDSAGGPDTQYF. Written as DNA, the CDR3 is TGCGCCAGCAGCCAAGATTCGGCGGGGGGGCCAGATACGCAGTATTTT. The chain links TRBV4-3 to TRBJ2-3; 9 bases line up with TRBD2. This CDR3 has 16 amino acids. The junction had 5 bases not matched to a gene; V was cut back by 0 bases and J by 4 bases. The germline V gene has CDR1 LGHNA and CDR2 YSLEER.

The chain joins TRBV2 to TRBJ2-6; unclear D gene. V lost 6 bases and J lost 12, with 12 bases in between. This CDR3 comprises 12 residues. Germline values: CDR1 SNHLY, CDR2 FYNNEI. The CDR3 region is CASRGSGVVLTF. CDR3 nucleotides: TGTGCCAGCAGGGGCTCAGGCGTCGTCCTGACTTTC.

This chain uses TRBV27 with TRBJ2-5; 12 nucleotides line up with TRBD2. Germline V gene data show CDR1 as MNHEY and CDR2 as SMNVEV (reference sequence). V shed 6 bases, J shed 4 bases, and the junction held 3 bases outside the gene matches. CDR3 length: 14 amino acids. The CDR3 protein is CASRASGRGETQYF. The CDR3 region has the DNA TGTGCCAGCAGGGCTAGCGGGAGGGGAGAGACCCAGTACTTC.

The V call is TRBV27, the J call TRBJ2-3, with D possibly being TRBD1 (5 bases). V shed 5 bases and J shed 1 base, with 19 bases lying between them. Germline CDR1 is MNHEY and CDR2 is SMNVEV (reference sequence). The CDR3 spans 17 residues. CDR3 in DNA: TGTGCCAGCAGTGGTCGGACCTTAGGGGCAGGCACAGATACGCAGTATTTT. Residues: CASSGRTLGAGTDTQYF.

This clone has only a few counts. The chain combines TRBV9 with TRBJ1-3; 7 bases match TRBD1. The CDR3 totals 15 residues. After removal of 4 bases from V and 0 bases from J, the junction contained 4 bases not matched to a gene. Germline loops: CDR1 SGDLS, CDR2 YYNGEE. Here the CDR3 reads CASSFQGGSGNTIYF. The CDR3 nucleotides read TGTGCCAGCAGCTTTCAGGGGGGCTCTGGAAACACCATATATTTT.

As regards this clone: The junction departs from germline at one end; a sequencing error may be responsible. J is TRBJ2-1 and V is TRBV7-7; 15 positions agree with TRBD2. The germline CDR1 and CDR2 sequences are SSHAT and FNYEAQ (reference sequence). This CDR3 spans 16 amino acids. This CDR3 is CASSQGLAGGLDEQFF. The CDR3 DNA reads as TGTGCTAGCAGCCAAGGACTAGCGGGGGGGCTCGATGAGCAGTTCTTC.

The chain is built from TRBV4-1 and TRBJ2-3; 10 bases line up with TRBD2. Trimming removed 6 bases from V and 3 bases from J; junction bases left unmatched: 9. This CDR3 is built from 16 residues. Germline V gives CDR1 MGHRA, CDR2 YSYEKL. The CDR3 loop is CASRASGGVRTDTQYF. CDR3 bases: TGCGCCAGCAGGGCTAGCGGGGGCGTTCGGACAGATACGCAGTATTTT.

In its sample, this clone was seen a few times. J is TRBJ2-7 and V is TRBV2; D gene unclear. The V end was cut by 5 bases, the J end by 1 base, with 6 bases between. CDR3 length: 12 amino acids. Per the germline V gene, CDR1 is SNHLY and CDR2 is FYNNEI. CDR3 coding DNA: TGTGCCAGCAGTCACAAATCCTACGAGCAGTACTTC. The encoded protein is CASSHKSYEQYF.

The chain recombines TRBV2 with TRBJ1-5; 10 positions agree with TRBD1. The V gene end was trimmed by 6 bases and the J gene end by 4 bases; junction bases not matched to a gene: 6. CDR3 size: 15 residues. Looked up from germline, CDR1 is SNHLY and CDR2 is FYNNEI. CDR3 sequence: CASRRTGGENQPQHF. CDR3 bases: TGTGCCAGCAGGAGGACAGGGGGTGAAAATCAGCCCCAGCATTTT.

This sequence joins TRBV24-1 and TRBJ2-1; D is perhaps TRBD2 (6 bases). The V gene lost 3 bases and the J gene lost 4 bases, with 18 bases spanning the gap. The CDR3 covers 17 residues. Looked up from germline, CDR1 is KGHDR and CDR2 is SFDVKD. CDR3 amino acids: CATSDRDPGRVYNEQFF. The CDR3 DNA is TGTGCCACCAGTGATCGAGACCCCGGGAGAGTATACAATGAGCAGTTCTTC.

This chain uses TRBV19 with TRBJ2-4; 7 bases are shared with TRBD1. The CDR3 contains 19 residues. Germline CDR1 and CDR2: LNHDA and SQIVND (reference sequence). Trimming removed 10 bases from V and 0 bases from J; junction bases left unmatched: 21. The CDR3 loop reads CATTHRGVLDGTAKNIQYF. The CDR3 DNA sequence: TGTGCCACTACCCACAGGGGAGTACTCGACGGTACAGCCAAAAACATTCAGTACTTC.

This clone appeared a single time. The chain links TRBV7-9 to TRBJ1-4; D not resolved. Trimming cost V 1 base and J 15 bases, with 15 bases left between them. The CDR3 extends over 13 amino acids. Germline assignment: CDR1 SEHNR and CDR2 FQNEAQ (reference sequence). CDR3 in DNA: TGTGCCAGCAGCTTAGGTGAGGGCGCGGAGATGTTTTTT. This codes for CASSLGEGAEMFF.

The chain has TRBV2 and TRBJ2-2; TRBD1 aligns across 8 bases. Germline assignment: CDR1 SNHLY and CDR2 FYNNEI. The V gene end was trimmed by 4 bases and the J gene end by 0 bases; junction bases not matched to a gene: 7. CDR3 length: 17 residues. The DNA of the CDR3 is TGTGCCAGCAGTGTTAAGCCAGGGGGCGCGAACACCGGGGAGCTGTTTTTT. This sequence encodes CASSVKPGGANTGELFF.

This CDR3 is CASSLTTGGAFF. The CDR3 coding sequence is TGTGCCAGCAGCTTAACGACAGGTGGAGCTTTCTTT. The rearrangement uses TRBV7-2 and TRBJ1-1; D perhaps matches TRBD1 (6 bases). V was cut by 2 bases and J by 10 bases, with 11 bases left in between. The germline V gene encodes CDR1 SGHTA and CDR2 FQGNSA. This CDR3 has 12 amino acids.

This clone was observed once. This sequence joins TRBV27 and TRBJ2-7; D is unresolved. The germline CDR1 and CDR2 sequences are MNHEY and SMNVEV (reference sequence). CDR3 size: 14 residues. The V and J ends lost 2 bases and 7 bases respectively, with 15 bases between them. CDR3 sequence: CASSLVGYGSEQYF. CDR3 bases: TGTGCCAGCAGTTTAGTCGGGTATGGAAGTGAGCAGTACTTC.

The chain carries TRBV7-8 and TRBJ2-7; no clear D. V was shortened by 1 base and J by 2 bases, with 9 bases between the two germline ends. Germline-derived CDR1 and CDR2 are SGHVS and FQNEAQ. CDR3 length: 14 residues. In nucleotides, the CDR3 is TGTGCCAGCAGCTTAGTCACAGAGCCCTACGAGCAGTACTTC. Its translation is CASSLVTEPYEQYF.

This clone was observed many times. This chain links TRBV6-5 with TRBJ2-7; a weak D match, TRBD1 (6 bases). In germline, CDR1 is MNHEY, CDR2 SVGAGI. The CDR3 runs 13 residues. V was shortened by 8 bases and J by 1 base, with 12 bases between the two germline ends. The CDR3 region has the DNA TGTGCCAGCCGGTGGACAGAATCCTACGAGCAGTACTTC. Protein product: CASRWTESYEQYF.